Following are 28 T cell receptor beta chains from one sample sequenced in a study of OX40 agonist ivuxolimab in advanced cancers. Some clones are missing from TCRdb's copy, which holds only in-frame ones; the method was immunoSEQ multiplex PCR. The sample includes about 76,000 clones, more than 75% of them seen just once. This specimen was CD4+ or CD8+ T cells sorted from blood, taken in a trial of the OX40 agonist ivuxolimab. The receptors were sampled from an adult with an advanced solid tumor such as melanoma, head and neck, liver or kidney cancer.

CDR3 residues: CSVAKAGGSDTGELFF. DNA for the CDR3: TGCAGCGTTGCGAAAGCGGGGGGGTCGGACACCGGGGAGCTGTTTTTT. This rearrangement joins TRBV29-1 to TRBJ2-2, with 10 nucleotides matching TRBD2. CDR3 size: 16 residues. V lost 4 bases to trimming and J lost 3 bases; unmatched junction nucleotides: 8. Germline CDR1 SQVTM, CDR2 ANQGSEA.

The genes are TRBV19 and TRBJ2-1, with D possibly matching TRBD2 (7 bases). V shed 8 bases and J shed 8 bases, with 16 bases lying between them. Germline CDR1 LNHDA, CDR2 SQIVND (reference sequence). This CDR3 comprises 13 residues. CDR3 sequence (DNA): TGTGCCAGTTCTGAGGGGGGGGTCGATGAGCAGTTCTTC. As protein: CASSEGGVDEQFF.

The chain uses TRBV4-1 and TRBJ1-1; TRBD1 agrees at 7 bases. Germline values: CDR1 MGHRA, CDR2 YSYEKL. V lost 4 bases to trimming and J lost 1 base; unmatched junction nucleotides: 6. The CDR3 totals 15 residues. This CDR3 reads CASSLTTGKNTEAFF. The CDR3 DNA reads TGCGCCAGCAGCCTGACGACAGGGAAGAACACTGAAGCTTTCTTT.

The rearrangement links TRBV28 to TRBJ1-5; possibly TRBD1 for D (6 bases). Trimming removed 7 bases from V and 0 bases from J, with 16 bases in between. The germline V gene has CDR1 MDHEN and CDR2 SYDVKM. This CDR3 comprises 16 residues. The CDR3 coding sequence is TGTGCCAGCACCCTCCCGGGACACATTAGCAATCAGCCCCAGCATTTT. Its protein is CASTLPGHISNQPQHF.

The gene calls are TRBV19 and TRBJ1-5; D unresolved. The CDR3 runs 15 residues. Germline V gene lookup returns CDR1 LNHDA and CDR2 SQIVND (reference sequence). The V end was cut by 1 base, the J end by 2 bases, with 9 bases between. In nucleotides, the CDR3 is TGTGCCAGTAGTATAGCTCTTCGGGGCAATCAGCCCCAGCATTTT. Its protein is CASSIALRGNQPQHF.

As regards this clone: This CDR3 is also generated by other DNA sequences in the sample. The rearrangement joins TRBV9 to TRBJ1-6; D gene ambiguous. Trimming pared 0 bases from V and 7 bases from J, leaving 5 bases between. This CDR3 has 13 residues. In germline, CDR1 is SGDLS, CDR2 YYNGEE. This CDR3 reads CASSVEANSPLHF. The CDR3 coding sequence is TGTGCCAGCAGCGTAGAGGCGAATTCACCCCTCCACTTT.

The chain employs TRBV18 and TRBJ2-5; 8 nucleotides agree with TRBD1. The germline CDR1 and CDR2 sequences are KGHSH and LQKENI. The CDR3 contains 15 residues. Trimming at V came to 5 bases and at J to 3 bases, leaving 8 bases not matched to a gene. In nucleotides, the CDR3 is TGTGCCAGCTCAACGGACAGGGCCGCCAAAGAGACCCAGTACTTC. It specifies CASSTDRAAKETQYF. The full variable domain, completed using reference TRBV18 and TRBJ2-5, is NAGVMQNPRHLVRRRGQEARLRCSPMKGHSHVYWYRQLPEEGLKFMVYLQKENIIDESGMPKERFSAEFPKEGPSILRIQQVVRGDSAAYFCASSTDRAAKETQYFGPGTRLLVL.

The chain is built from TRBV6-6 and TRBJ2-5; no definite D call. This CDR3 spans 12 amino acids. Germline-derived CDR1 and CDR2 are MNHNY and SVGAGI (reference sequence). V was clipped by 2 bases and J by 3 bases, with 4 bases between them. CDR3 residues: CASSYLEETQYF. CDR3 DNA sequence: TGTGCCAGCAGTTACCTCGAAGAGACCCAGTACTTC.

This chain joins TRBV28 and TRBJ1-2; 7 bases map to TRBD1. The trim removed 7 bases at V and 8 bases at J, leaving 7 bases unmatched. The CDR3 has 12 amino acids. Germline CDR1 reads MDHEN; CDR2 reads SYDVKM. The CDR3 is CASNLRGVGYTF. CDR3 DNA: TGTGCCAGCAATCTCAGGGGGGTCGGCTACACCTTC.

The J gene is TRBJ1-5, the V gene TRBV28, with 9 bases fitting TRBD1. The CDR3 spans 15 residues. V lost 6 bases and J lost 4; bases outside the gene matches: 7. Germline V gene data show CDR1 as MDHEN and CDR2 as SYDVKM. DNA of the CDR3: TGTGCCAGCAGCCATGGACAGGGGTGGAATCAGCCCCAGCATTTT. As protein: CASSHGQGWNQPQHF.

The chain couples TRBV7-2 to TRBJ2-3; tentatively, D is TRBD2 (7 bases). The CDR3 runs to 17 residues. The germline gives CDR1 SGHTA, CDR2 FQGNSA. V was clipped by 5 bases and J by 2 bases, with 20 bases between them. CDR3 sequence (DNA): TGTGCCAGCAGCCTCGGGGGGCGGGGGCCACTCACAGATACGCAGTATTTT. Its protein product is CASSLGGRGPLTDTQYF.

This clone was picked up a small number of times. J is TRBJ1-5 and V is TRBV4-2; possibly TRBD1 for D (5 bases). CDR3 length: 15 residues. In germline, CDR1 is LGHNA, CDR2 YNFKEQ. The V end was cut by 0 bases, the J end by 5 bases, with 11 bases between. CDR3 region: CASSQEGTDDQPQHF. CDR3 nucleotide sequence: TGTGCCAGCAGCCAAGAGGGGACGGACGATCAGCCCCAGCATTTT.

The V and J genes are TRBV12-2 and TRBJ2-2. TRBV12-2 is designated a pseudogene. The CDR3 totals 16 residues. CDR3 residues: CASRLALRTYTGELFF. CDR3 DNA sequence: TGTGCAAGTCGCTTAGCACTCAGAACCTACACCGGGGAGCTGTTTTTT.

The chain couples TRBV28 to TRBJ1-5, with D possibly matching TRBD1 (6 bases). Trimming left V 8 bases short and J 4 bases short, with 9 bases between. Looked up from germline, CDR1 is MDHEN and CDR2 is SYDVKM. The CDR3 runs to 12 residues. CDR3 region: CASCTGNQPQHF. Here the CDR3 DNA reads TGTGCCAGCTGTACAGGGAATCAGCCCCAGCATTTT.

This chain uses TRBV2 with TRBJ1-1; possible D gene TRBD1, 6 bases. V lost 7 bases and J 1 base, leaving 10 bases between the germline ends. The germline V gene has CDR1 SNHLY and CDR2 FYNNEI. The CDR3 consists of 13 residues. The CDR3 DNA reads as TGTGCCAGCACCACAGGGTGGAACACTGAAGCTTTCTTT. Translated, it gives CASTTGWNTEAFF.

The V and J genes are TRBV5-1 and TRBJ2-1, with D perhaps matching TRBD1 or TRBD2 (5 bases each). The CDR3 length is 16 residues. V was cut by 0 bases and J by 1 base, with 11 bases left in between. In germline, CDR1 is SGHRS, CDR2 YFSETQ. The chain's CDR3 is CASSLAGTESYNEQFF. For the CDR3, the DNA is TGCGCCAGCAGCTTGGCCGGGACGGAATCCTACAATGAGCAGTTCTTC.

The gene calls are TRBV5-4 and TRBJ2-7, with TRBD2 matching 11 bases. There are 15 residues in the CDR3. Per the germline V gene, CDR1 is SGHNT and CDR2 is YYREEE (reference sequence). J gave up 3 bases and V 0 bases, and 2 bases lay outside the gene matches. DNA for the CDR3: TGTGCCAGCAGCTTGGATCTAGCGGGGGGCTACGAGCAGTACGTC. Translated: CASSLDLAGGYEQYV.

The chain is built from TRBV7-2 and TRBJ1-5; 9 nucleotides line up with TRBD1. V dropped 8 bases and J dropped 7; count of bases not matched to a gene: 6. This CDR3 region has 13 residues. Germline values: CDR1 SGHTA, CDR2 FQGNSA. CDR3 coding DNA: TGTGCCAGCTCCGAGACAGGGGGGCAGCCCCAGCATTTT. Amino acids: CASSETGGQPQHF.

The CDR3 bases are TGTGCCAGCAGCCTTGACAGGGGCTCCTATAATTCACCCCTCCACTTT. Translating it yields CASSLDRGSYNSPLHF. The rearrangement joins TRBV5-4 to TRBJ1-6, with 8 positions matching TRBD1. CDR1 is SGHNT and CDR2 is YYREEE in the germline V gene (reference sequence). V lost 4 bases and J lost 0; bases outside the gene matches: 3. The CDR3 runs 16 residues.

The CDR3 coding sequence is TGTGCAAGTCGCTTAGCGATCTTAGCGGGGGCGTCAGATACGCAGTATTTT. It encodes CASRLAILAGASDTQYF. The chain links TRBV12-2 to TRBJ2-3; TRBD2, the table's D call, lacks a check against the DNA. TRBV12-2 is a listed pseudogene. This CDR3 is 17 amino acids long.

The chain uses TRBV7-2 and TRBJ2-1; TRBD2 agrees at 9 bases. The CDR3 length is 15 residues. Germline loops: CDR1 SGHTA, CDR2 FQGNSA. The junction had 7 bases not matched to a gene; V was cut back by 3 bases and J by 7 bases. The CDR3, as DNA: TGTGCCAGCAGCTTGTTTGCGGGGGGGCGGAATGAGCAGTTCTTC. It codes for CASSLFAGGRNEQFF.

CDR3 region: CASSVGQGPEQYF. DNA for the CDR3: TGTGCCAGCAGCGTAGGTCAGGGCCCCGAGCAGTACTTC. The chain recombines TRBV9 with TRBJ2-7, with D maybe TRBD1 (5 bases). Germline V lookup: CDR1 SGDLS, CDR2 YYNGEE. V was pared by 0 bases and J by 6 bases, with 10 bases between. The CDR3 sequence is 13 residues long.

This sequence joins TRBV6-5 and TRBJ1-2, with D possibly TRBD1 on 6 matching bases. Per the germline V gene, CDR1 is MNHEY and CDR2 is SVGAGI. The CDR3 length is 14 residues. V gave up 0 bases and J gave up 4 bases, with 9 bases separating them. CDR3 in amino acids: CASSYSGGPYGYTF. The CDR3 bases are TGTGCCAGCAGTTACTCAGGGGGGCCCTATGGCTACACCTTC.

V gene TRBV7-2 combines with J gene TRBJ2-1; TRBD1 matches 8 bases. Looked up from germline, CDR1 is SGHTA and CDR2 is FQGNSA. The CDR3 is 16 amino acids. V shed 7 bases and J 0 bases; nucleotides not matched to a gene: 8. The CDR3 region is CASTLRGTGSYNEQFF. CDR3 bases: TGTGCCAGCACCCTTAGGGGGACAGGCTCCTACAATGAGCAGTTCTTC.

The chain employs TRBV27 and TRBJ1-5; D uncertain. CDR1 and CDR2 from the germline V gene are MNHEY and SMNVEV (reference sequence). V lost 0 bases and J lost 5, with 8 bases in between. The CDR3 is 14 residues long. The CDR3 sequence: CASSLSRGYQPQHF. The CDR3 nucleotides are TGTGCCAGCAGTTTATCGCGAGGGTATCAGCCCCAGCATTTT.

This clone was recorded only once. V is TRBV19 and J is TRBJ1-5; D not certain. Germline V gives CDR1 LNHDA, CDR2 SQIVND (reference sequence). V lost 5 bases and J lost 3, with 8 bases in between. CDR3 length: 13 amino acids. CDR3 DNA sequence: TGTGCCAGTAGTTTCGGTTCCAATCAGCCCCAGCATTTT. It specifies CASSFGSNQPQHF. The full variable domain, rest sourced from reference TRBV19 and TRBJ1-5, is DGGITQSPKYLFRKEGQNVTLSCEQNLNHDAMYWYRQDPGQGLRLIYYSQIVNDFQKGDIAEGYSVSREKKESFPLTVTSAQKNPTAFYLCASSFGSNQPQHFGDGTRLSIL.

This clone was counted only a few times. The V call is TRBV28, the J call TRBJ1-4; TRBD1 agrees at 8 bases. V trimming: 4 bases; J trimming: 7 bases; junction bases outside the gene matches: 14. CDR3 length equals 17 residues. The germline V gene encodes CDR1 MDHEN and CDR2 SYDVKM. CDR3 in amino acids: CASSSLSDDRGGEKLFF. CDR3 coding DNA: TGTGCCAGCAGTTCACTATCGGATGACAGGGGCGGTGAAAAACTGTTTTTT.

The chain links TRBV9 to TRBJ2-1; 10 bases map to TRBD2. The trim removed 2 bases at V and 8 bases at J, leaving 7 bases unmatched. Germline V lookup: CDR1 SGDLS, CDR2 YYNGEE. The CDR3 totals 15 residues. As DNA, the CDR3 is TGTGCCAGCAGCGTCAGAGCGGGGGGGCCAGATGAGCAGTTCTTC. Amino acids: CASSVRAGGPDEQFF. Based on the CDR3 plus reference TRBV9 and TRBJ2-1, the full variable domain is DSGVTQTPKHLITATGQRVTLRCSPRSGDLSVYWYQQSLDQGLQFLIQYYNGEERAKGNILERFSAQQFPDLHSELNLSSLELGDSALYFCASSVRAGGPDEQFFGPGTRLTVL.